Each of the 15 T cell receptor beta chains below was sequenced from the same sample in a study of T-cell reconstitution after alpha-beta-depleted transplantation in children. The authors prepared the TCRbeta library with unique molecular identifiers. TCRdb used MiXCR to reprocess the PCR reads, holding one entry per CDR3 protein. This table holds some 840,000 distinct CDR3 sequences, 16% found once. Sample: PBMCs, mostly from graft donor cells, taken 360 days after TCRalphabeta/CD19-depleted stem cell transplant. These receptors were taken from a male patient between 10 and 17 years old who had a stem cell transplant for acute lymphoblastic leukemia, so the T cells may come from the graft donor.

The chain employs TRBV10-3 and TRBJ2-7; no reliable D call. Germline V gene data show CDR1 as ENHRY and CDR2 as SYGVKD. CDR3 length: 13 residues. Between the trimmed V and J ends, which lost 4 bases and 0 bases, there was a span of 7 bases. The CDR3 sequence: CAISVPVSYEQYF. For the CDR3, the DNA is TGTGCCATCAGTGTACCAGTCTCCTACGAGCAGTACTTC.

This clonotype was seen more than once but under ten times. The genes are TRBV20-1 and TRBJ2-7, with D perhaps matching TRBD1 or TRBD2 (7 bases each). V was shortened by 2 bases and J by 2 bases, with 16 bases between the two germline ends. CDR1 is DFQATT and CDR2 is SNEGSKA in the germline V gene (reference sequence). This CDR3 is 15 amino acids long. The CDR3 region has the DNA TGCAGTGCTAGACCAGGGGGGGAGGTTACCTACGAGCAGTACTTC. Translated, it gives CSARPGGEVTYEQYF.

This clonotype showed up just a few times. The chain carries TRBV19 and TRBJ1-1; weak D call: TRBD1 (5 bases). Between the trimmed V and J ends, which lost 7 bases and 11 bases, there was a span of 23 bases. The CDR3 has 14 amino acids. Germline CDR1 is LNHDA and CDR2 is SQIVND (reference sequence). CDR3 nucleotides: TGTGCCAGTACTCTTAGGGCGGGGGTTGTGACGGCTTTCTTT. This codes for CASTLRAGVVTAFF.

DNA for the CDR3: TGTGCCAGCAGCTTCACCCAGGAGCAGTTCTTC. Translating it yields CASSFTQEQFF. The V and J genes are TRBV7-2 and TRBJ2-1; D is ambiguous. The V gene lost 3 bases and the J gene lost 10 bases, with 7 bases spanning the gap. This CDR3 has 11 amino acids. The germline CDR1 and CDR2 sequences are SGHTA and FQGNSA.

This clonotype was observed a handful of times. V is TRBV27 and J is TRBJ1-5; 9 nucleotides match TRBD1. V was pared by 5 bases and J by 6 bases, with 8 bases of the junction left unmatched. Germline CDR1 is MNHEY and CDR2 is SMNVEV (reference sequence). This CDR3 is built from 15 residues. The CDR3 DNA reads TGTGCCAGCAGTCCTACAGGGGGCCGGCGTCAGCCCCAGCATTTT. Its protein is CASSPTGGRRQPQHF.

This clonotype was detected a few times. The chain combines TRBV11-2 with TRBJ2-2, with 10 bases fitting TRBD2. The CDR3 loop spans 16 amino acids. From germline, CDR1 is SGHAT and CDR2 FQNNGV. V was pared by 0 bases and J by 9 bases, with 7 bases of the junction left unmatched. As DNA, the CDR3 is TGTGCCAGCAGCTTAGAGAGGCTAGCGGGAGTTCGGGAGCTGTTTTTT. This gives the protein CASSLERLAGVRELFF. The complete variable domain, with remaining parts taken from reference TRBV11-2 and TRBJ2-2, reads EAGVAQSPRYKIIEKRQSVAFWCNPISGHATLYWYQQILGQGPKLLIQFQNNGVVDDSQLPKDRFSAERLKGVDSTLKIQPAKLEDSAVYLCASSLERLAGVRELFFGEGSRLTVL.

This clonotype came up a few times. The chain uses TRBV5-4 and TRBJ2-2; 7 nucleotides align to TRBD2. V shed 0 bases and J 9 bases; nucleotides not matched to a gene: 8. This CDR3 is built from 15 residues. Germline V gene sequence: CDR1 SGHNT, CDR2 YYREEE (reference sequence). The CDR3 protein is CASSLAGGTHRELFF. The CDR3 bases are TGTGCCAGCAGCTTGGCCGGGGGGACGCACAGGGAGCTGTTTTTT.

This clonotype has a handful of counts. The junction departs from germline at one end; a sequencing error may be responsible. The chain joins TRBV10-3 to TRBJ2-1; TRBD2 matches at 8 bases. The CDR3 length is 15 residues. CDR1 ENHRY and CDR2 SYGVKD come from the germline V gene. DNA of the CDR3: TGTGCCATCAGAGAAACGGGAGGGCGCTACAATGAGCGGTTCTTC. It specifies CAIRETGGRYNERFF.

This clonotype was counted between two and nine times. The chain links TRBV15 to TRBJ2-2, with no clear D. The germline CDR1 and CDR2 sequences are LNHNV and YYDKDF (reference sequence). Trimming took off 0 bases at V and 0 bases at J, with 14 bases between the two ends. This CDR3 spans 18 amino acids. The CDR3 protein is CATSRDGETAPNTGELFF. The DNA for the CDR3 is TGTGCCACCAGCAGAGATGGGGAAACAGCGCCGAACACCGGGGAGCTGTTTTTT. The entire variable domain, with the rest obtained from reference TRBV15 and TRBJ2-2, is as follows: DAMVIQNPRYQVTQFGKPVTLSCSQTLNHNVMYWYQQKSSQAPKLLFHYYDKDFNNEADTPDNFQSRRPNTSFCFLDIRSPGLGDTAMYLCATSRDGETAPNTGELFFGEGSRLTVL.

V gene TRBV15 combines with J gene TRBJ2-7, with D possibly being TRBD1 (6 bases). The germline V gene encodes CDR1 LNHNV and CDR2 YYDKDF (reference sequence). Trimming stripped 1 base from V and 0 bases from J, with 19 bases between. This CDR3 has 18 residues. The CDR3 bases are TGTGCCACCAGCAGAGGGGGGTTTATCGCAGGGGACTCCTACGAGCAGTACTTC. Translating gives CATSRGGFIAGDSYEQYF.

This chain connects TRBV4-1 to TRBJ2-7, with 9 nucleotides matching TRBD2. V lost 3 bases, J lost 3 bases, and 6 bases stayed unmatched. Germline V lookup: CDR1 MGHRA, CDR2 YSYEKL. The CDR3 is 15 residues long. The CDR3 spells CASSQGPSGDYEQYF. DNA of the CDR3: TGCGCCAGCAGCCAGGGCCCTAGCGGGGACTACGAGCAGTACTTC.

This clonotype was observed many times. V is TRBV4-2 and J is TRBJ2-3; a weak D match, TRBD2 (5 bases). With 4 bases removed from V and 2 bases from J, the gap between germline ends came to 16 bases. The germline CDR1 and CDR2 sequences are LGHNA and YNFKEQ. The CDR3 runs to 16 residues. This CDR3 reads CASSRLDWPYTDTQYF. The CDR3 region has the DNA TGTGCCAGCAGCCGCCTGGACTGGCCCTACACAGATACGCAGTATTTT.

This clonotype was seen a few times. This chain joins TRBV5-6 and TRBJ1-1; D not resolved. V shed 4 bases and J shed 1 base, with 20 bases lying between them. Germline assignment: CDR1 SGHDT and CDR2 YYEEEE. The CDR3 is 17 amino acids. The CDR3 coding sequence is TGTGCCAGCAGCGAGGAGTGGTATCGGGGTGGGAACACTGAAGCTTTCTTT. Protein product: CASSEEWYRGGNTEAFF.

The gene calls are TRBV5-1 and TRBJ2-7; no firm D call. With 0 bases removed from V and 4 bases from J, the gap between germline ends came to 14 bases. This CDR3 region has 15 residues. The germline CDR1 and CDR2 sequences are SGHRS and YFSETQ. CDR3 region: CASSLDPTSPYEQYF. As DNA, the CDR3 is TGCGCCAGCAGCTTGGATCCGACCAGCCCTTACGAGCAGTACTTC.

The count of this clonotype is one. This rearrangement joins TRBV5-1 to TRBJ2-3, with D perhaps TRBD2 (6 bases). Germline-derived CDR1 and CDR2 are SGHRS and YFSETQ. The CDR3 sequence is 14 residues long. Between the trimmed V and J ends, which lost 0 bases and 5 bases, there was a span of 10 bases. The CDR3 DNA follows: TGCGCCAGCAGCTTGGCCTGGAGGGGAGATACGCAGTATTTT. Translated, it gives CASSLAWRGDTQYF.